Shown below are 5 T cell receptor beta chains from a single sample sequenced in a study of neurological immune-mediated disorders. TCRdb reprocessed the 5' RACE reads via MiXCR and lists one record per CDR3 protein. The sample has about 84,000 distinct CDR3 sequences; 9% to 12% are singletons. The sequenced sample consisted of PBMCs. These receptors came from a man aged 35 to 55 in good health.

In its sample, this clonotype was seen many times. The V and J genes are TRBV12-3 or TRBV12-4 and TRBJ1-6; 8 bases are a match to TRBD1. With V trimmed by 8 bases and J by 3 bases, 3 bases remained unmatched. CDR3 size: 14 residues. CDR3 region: CASRTGGYNSPLHF. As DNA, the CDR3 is TGTGCCAGCCGTACAGGGGGCTATAATTCACCCCTCCACTTT.

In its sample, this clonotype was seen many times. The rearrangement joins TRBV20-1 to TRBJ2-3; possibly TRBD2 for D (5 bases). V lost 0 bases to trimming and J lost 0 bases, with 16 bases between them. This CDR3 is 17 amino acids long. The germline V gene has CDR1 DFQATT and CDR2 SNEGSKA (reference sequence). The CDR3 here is CSARDPLSGSSTDTQYF. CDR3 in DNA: TGCAGTGCTAGAGATCCCCTTTCGGGGAGCAGCACAGATACGCAGTATTTT.

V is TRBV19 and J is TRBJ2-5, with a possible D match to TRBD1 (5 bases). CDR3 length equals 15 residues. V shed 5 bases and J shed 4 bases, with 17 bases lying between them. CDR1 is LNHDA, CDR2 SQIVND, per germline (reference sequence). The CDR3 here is CASSPQGSLRETQYF. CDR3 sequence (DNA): TGTGCCAGTAGTCCCCAGGGATCCCTGAGAGAGACCCAGTACTTC.

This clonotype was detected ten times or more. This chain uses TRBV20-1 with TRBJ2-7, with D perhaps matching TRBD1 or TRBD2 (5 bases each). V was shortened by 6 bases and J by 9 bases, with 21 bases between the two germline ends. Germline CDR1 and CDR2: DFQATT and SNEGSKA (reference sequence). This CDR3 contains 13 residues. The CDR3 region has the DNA TGCAGTGCCCCCGCCCCGGGACCACCAGTGCAGTACTTC. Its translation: CSAPAPGPPVQYF.

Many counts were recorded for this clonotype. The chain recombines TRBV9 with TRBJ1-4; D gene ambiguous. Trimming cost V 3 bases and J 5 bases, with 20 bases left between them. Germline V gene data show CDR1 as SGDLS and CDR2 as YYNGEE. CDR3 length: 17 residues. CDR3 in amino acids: CASSGRSDSRANEKLFF. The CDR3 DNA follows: TGTGCCAGCAGCGGCAGGAGCGATAGCCGGGCAAATGAAAAACTGTTTTTT.